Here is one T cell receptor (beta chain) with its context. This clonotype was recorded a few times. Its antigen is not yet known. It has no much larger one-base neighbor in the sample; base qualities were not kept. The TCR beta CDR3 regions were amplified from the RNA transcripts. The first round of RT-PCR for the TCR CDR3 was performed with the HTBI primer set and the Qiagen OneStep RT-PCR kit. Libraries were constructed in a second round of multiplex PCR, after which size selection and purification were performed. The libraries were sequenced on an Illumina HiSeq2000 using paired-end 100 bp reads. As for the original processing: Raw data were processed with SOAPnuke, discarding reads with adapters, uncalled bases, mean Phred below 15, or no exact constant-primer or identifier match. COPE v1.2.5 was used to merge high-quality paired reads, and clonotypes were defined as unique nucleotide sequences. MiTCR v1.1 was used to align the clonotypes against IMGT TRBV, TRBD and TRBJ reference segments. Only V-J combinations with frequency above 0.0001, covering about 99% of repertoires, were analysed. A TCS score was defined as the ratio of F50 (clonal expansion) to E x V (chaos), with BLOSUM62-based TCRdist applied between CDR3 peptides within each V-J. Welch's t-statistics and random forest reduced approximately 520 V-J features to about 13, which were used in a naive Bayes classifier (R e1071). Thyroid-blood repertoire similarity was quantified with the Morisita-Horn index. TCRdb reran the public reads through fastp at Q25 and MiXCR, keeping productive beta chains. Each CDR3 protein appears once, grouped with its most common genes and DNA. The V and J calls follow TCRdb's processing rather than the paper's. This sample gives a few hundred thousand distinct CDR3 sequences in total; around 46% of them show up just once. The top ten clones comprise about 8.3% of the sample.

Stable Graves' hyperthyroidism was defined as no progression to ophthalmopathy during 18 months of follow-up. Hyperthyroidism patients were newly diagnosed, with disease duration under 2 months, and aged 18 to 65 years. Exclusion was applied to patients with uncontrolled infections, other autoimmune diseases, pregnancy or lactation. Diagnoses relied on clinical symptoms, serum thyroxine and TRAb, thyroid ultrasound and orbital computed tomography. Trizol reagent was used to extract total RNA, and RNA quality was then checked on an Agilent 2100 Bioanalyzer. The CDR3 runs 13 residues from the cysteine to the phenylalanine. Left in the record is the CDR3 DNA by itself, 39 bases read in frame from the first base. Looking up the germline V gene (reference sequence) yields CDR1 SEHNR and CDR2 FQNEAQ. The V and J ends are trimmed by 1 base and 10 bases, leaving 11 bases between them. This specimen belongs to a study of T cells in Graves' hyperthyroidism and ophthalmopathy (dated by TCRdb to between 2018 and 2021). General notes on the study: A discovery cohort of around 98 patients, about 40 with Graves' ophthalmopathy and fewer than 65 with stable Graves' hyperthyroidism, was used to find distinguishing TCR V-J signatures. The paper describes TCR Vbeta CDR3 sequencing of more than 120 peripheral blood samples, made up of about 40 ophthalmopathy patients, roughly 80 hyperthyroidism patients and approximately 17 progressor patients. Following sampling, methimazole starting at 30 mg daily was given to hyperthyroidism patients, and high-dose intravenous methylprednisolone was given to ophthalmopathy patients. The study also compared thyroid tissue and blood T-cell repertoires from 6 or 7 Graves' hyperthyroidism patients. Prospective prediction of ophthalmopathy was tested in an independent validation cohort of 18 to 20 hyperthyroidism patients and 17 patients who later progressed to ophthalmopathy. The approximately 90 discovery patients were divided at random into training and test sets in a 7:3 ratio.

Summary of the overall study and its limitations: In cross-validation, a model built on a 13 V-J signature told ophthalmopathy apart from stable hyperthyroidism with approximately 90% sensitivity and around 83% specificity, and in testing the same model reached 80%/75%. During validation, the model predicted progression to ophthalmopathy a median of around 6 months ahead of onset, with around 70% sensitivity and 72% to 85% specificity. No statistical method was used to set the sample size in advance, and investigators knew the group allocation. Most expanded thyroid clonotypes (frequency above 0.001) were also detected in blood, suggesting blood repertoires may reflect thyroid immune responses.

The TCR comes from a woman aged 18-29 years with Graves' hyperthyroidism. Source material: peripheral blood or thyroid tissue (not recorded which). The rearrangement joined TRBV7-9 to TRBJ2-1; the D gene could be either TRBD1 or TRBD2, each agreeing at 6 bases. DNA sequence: TGTGCCAGCAGCTTAGTGGGGGGCCGGGAGCAGTTCTTC. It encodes CASSLVGGREQFF.